One sample yielded the 4 T cell receptor beta chains listed below, sequenced in a study of T cell changes during pregnancy in multiple sclerosis. Profiled with immunoSEQ multiplex PCR; TCRdb holds only in-frame clones, not every one. There are over 35,000 clones in the sample; approximately 90% occur only once, and over 0.45% lies in the top ten. The sample was CD4+ T cells from peripheral blood mononuclear cells, taken in the first trimester of pregnancy. The origin of the receptors is a female donor in good health, enrolled as a control in a pregnancy study.

This chain links TRBV27 with TRBJ2-1; 9 positions agree with TRBD2. V lost 5 bases to trimming and J lost 7 bases; unmatched junction nucleotides: 12. Germline V gives CDR1 MNHEY, CDR2 SMNVEV (reference sequence). The CDR3 contains 16 residues. CDR3 sequence: CASSRTRALAGNEQFF. The CDR3, as DNA: TGTGCCAGCAGTCGAACAAGGGCGCTAGCGGGGAATGAGCAGTTCTTC.

This clone has more than one count but fewer than ten. J is TRBJ1-2 and V is TRBV5-1; no definite D call. V was cut by 6 bases and J by 3 bases, with 6 bases left in between. This CDR3 region has 11 residues. Looked up from germline, CDR1 is SGHRS and CDR2 is YFSETQ. The CDR3 reads CASKRDYGYTF. CDR3 nucleotides: TGCGCCAGCAAGCGGGACTATGGCTACACCTTC.

The V gene is TRBV15, the J gene TRBJ1-1; 9 bases align to TRBD1. This CDR3 spans 16 amino acids. Germline V gene data show CDR1 as LNHNV and CDR2 as YYDKDF (reference sequence). Trimming cost V 1 base and J 3 bases; bases outside gene matches: 6. The CDR3 loop reads CATSRGGTGMYTEAFF. As DNA, the CDR3 is TGTGCCACCAGCAGAGGAGGGACAGGGATGTACACTGAAGCTTTCTTT.

The chain recombines TRBV13 with TRBJ2-5; 8 bases fit TRBD1. V was pared by 7 bases and J by 7 bases, with 14 bases of the junction left unmatched. Germline V gives CDR1 PRHDT, CDR2 FYEKMQ (reference sequence). The CDR3 covers 15 residues. In nucleotides, the CDR3 is TGTGCCAGCACCGGAGAGACAGGGGATAGGGGGACCCAGTACTTC. Its protein is CASTGETGDRGTQYF.